This T cell receptor beta chain was found in a study of human T cells and chemical hapten exposure (dated by TCRdb to the early 2020s). General notes on the study: For sensitization, 2% DPC in acetone was applied to a 2 cm by 2 cm area of upper inner arm skin. Patient blood was sampled pre-sensitization (week 0) and at 2, 6 and about 24 weeks after DPC sensitization. Peripheral blood TCR repertoire changes were tracked in vivo in alopecia patients during primary and secondary sensitization to the hapten diphenylcyclopropenone (DPC). Weekly therapeutic DPC doses were additionally applied to the scalp of patients throughout the approximately 25-week study period. Blood for TCR sequencing was provided by twenty-nine alopecia patients at one to four time points (pre-sensitization, 2, 6 and 24 weeks). The patient cohort, mostly female, included alopecia areata with under or over 50% scalp involvement, alopecia totalis and alopecia universalis. Patch testing on the upper back used Finn chambers containing 0.01% DPC, with scoring done after 6 days according to International Contact Dermatitis Research Group standards. The libraries were sequenced as a pool, and the TCR yield per sample differed mostly because of small variations in library volumes within the pool.

The method was RACE. TCRdb names NextSeq 500 as the instrument used. Library preparation attached unique molecular identifiers to individual cDNA molecules for quantitative, reproducible TCR counting. From each blood RNA sample, both TCR alpha and TCR beta chains were sequenced. Per the source publication's procedure: The median number of TCRs per sample was over 85,000, ranging from about 20,000 to 690,600. The Decombinator software suite was used to annotate V, J and CDR3 in the TCR reads. To make PS versus PT1 abundance plots, every sample was subsampled to the same number of TCRs (28,000). TCRs were defined as expanded if absent before sensitization and observed at least eight times at the 2-week time point. TCRdb reworked the public reads: Q25 trimming with fastp, MiXCR clone assembly, productive beta chains retained. For every CDR3 protein sequence, its rows merge into one entry that carries the most common genes and DNA. TCRdb's processing, not the study's, gives the V and J calls here. Within this sample are some 200,000 distinct CDR3 sequences, with nearly 30% of them counted one time only. The top ten clonotypes cover 2.9% of the sample.

The sample's time point label is to be understood as: pre-sensitization, week 0. The meaning of the sample's treatment or condition label: therapeutic diphenylcyclopropenone sensitization with weekly scalp DPC. At each patch-test visit, blood was drawn before the patch test was applied. Patients were considered eligible if aged 18 to 70, diagnosed with alopecia and deemed suitable for DPC therapy, and patients were excluded if pregnant. Unfractionated whole blood was collected in Tempus Blood RNA tubes, and total RNA was extracted from that blood. Overall study outcomes, separate from this receptor: DPC sensitization did not change the number of TCRs with a frequency above 1 in 1000, and there was no evidence of changes in global repertoire structure. A positive correlation was found between the number of PT1 expanded TCRs and patch test score, with significance reached at thresholds 8, 16 and 32 but not 4. Compared with pre-sensitization or healthy control sets, expanded TCRs formed significantly more large CDR3 similarity clusters, which is consistent with antigen-driven responses. Because all patients had alopecia, a presumed autoimmune disease, the immune response of the patients might differ from that of healthy individuals. After repeated subsampling, the strength of the expansion versus patch-test correlation and the threshold at which it became significant changed.

To note about this clonotype: There is no known antigen for this receptor. Base qualities were left out, and no much larger clone turns up one base away.

The cysteine opens and the phenylalanine closes a CDR3 of 12 amino acids. Left in the record is the CDR3 DNA by itself, 36 bases read in frame from the first base. The germline V gene supplies CDR1 MDHEN and CDR2 SYDVKM. Trimming removed 6 bases from V and 3 bases from J; the gene matches leave 2 bases unexplained. Recombination linked TRBV28 to TRBJ2-7, with 7 bases aligning to TRBD2. The TCR was taken from a woman aged 25 to 39 with alopecia areata. Some clones in this sample may be carry-over from other donors' samples. The starting material was whole blood, obtained in connection with sensitization to the hapten diphenylcyclopropenone (DPC). The nucleotide sequence is TGTGCCAGCAGGGGGGGGTACTACGAGCAGTACTTC. This codes for CASRGGYYEQYF.